These T cell receptor beta chains were read from a single sample in a study of regulatory T cells in long-lasting Graves disease. TCRdb used MiXCR to reprocess the multiplex PCR reads, holding one entry per CDR3 protein. This table holds roughly 220,000 distinct CDR3 sequences, approximately 20% found once. The sample was peripheral blood mononuclear cells (PBMCs), taken at new diagnosis, from a patient treated with antithyroid drugs. Receptors were obtained from a female donor with Graves disease. CDR3s leave out the opening cysteine and the closing phenylalanine or tryptophan. A D gene is named only where the DNA matches it firmly.

-	TRBV5-6	TRBJ2-1	ASSLAVDSYNEQF
TRBD1	TRBV20-1	TRBJ1-2	SARGRTGYGYT
TRBD1	TRBV2	TRBJ1-4	ASRLAPTGYEKLF
-	TRBV7-3	TRBJ2-6	ASSLTGVSGANVLT
TRBD1	TRBV11-2	TRBJ2-1	ASSLRQGAGYNEQF
-	TRBV7-6	TRBJ2-7	ASSLEWGYEQY
TRBD1	TRBV7-6	TRBJ1-1	ASSQGQQNTEAF
-	TRBV10-1	TRBJ2-3	ASSGRFADTQY
-	TRBV2	TRBJ1-4	ASRLLNSSEKLF
-	TRBV2	TRBJ2-6	ARRVYGANVLT
-	TRBV10-2	TRBJ1-6	ASSESRSRNNSPLH
TRBD2	TRBV5-1	TRBJ2-7	ASSLASTSRYEQY
TRBD2	TRBV29-1	TRBJ2-7	SVLTSGRAGYEQY
-	TRBV20-1	TRBJ2-7	SVTHGGSSYEQY
-	TRBV20-1	TRBJ2-7	SARPRRASSNYEQY
-	TRBV20-1	TRBJ2-7	SARDFGAHGVHEQY
-	TRBV11-2	TRBJ1-3	ASSLRNSGNTIY
-	TRBV9	TRBJ2-5	ASSASTWGETQY
-	TRBV24-1	TRBJ2-1	ATSDFVAELNEQF
-	TRBV15	TRBJ2-2	ATSRHTGELF
-	TRBV12-3/TRBV12-4	TRBJ1-3	ASSLEQHSGNTIY
-	TRBV20-1	TRBJ1-6	SARDARGGTNSPLH
-	TRBV11-2	TRBJ2-7	ASSVPGTAPYEQY
TRBD1	TRBV19	TRBJ1-2	ASSIRGQGQGYT
TRBD2	TRBV27	TRBJ2-1	ASSFELAERNEQF
TRBD2	TRBV6-1	TRBJ2-3	ASSEEGGPDTQY
TRBD1	TRBV4-1	TRBJ2-7	ASSQEDRVSYEQY
TRBD1	TRBV19	TRBJ1-5	ASSDEFPGQGLAQPQH
TRBD1	TRBV6-5	TRBJ2-7	ASSSLSTGHEQY
TRBD2	TRBV6-4	TRBJ2-3	ASSQLAGGTDTQY
-	TRBV11-2	TRBJ1-4	ASSLGVEEKLF
TRBD1	TRBV6-2/TRBV6-3	TRBJ2-1	ASSYSRGLYNEQF
TRBD1	TRBV20-1	TRBJ1-1	SARQGATEAF
-	TRBV4-3	TRBJ1-6	ASRADNSPLH
-	TRBV2	TRBJ2-6	ASRPGSGANVLT
-	TRBV20-1	TRBJ2-1	SALSSATSMSEQF
-	TRBV7-2	TRBJ1-1	ASSLRTLSMEAF
TRBD1	TRBV25-1	TRBJ2-5	ASSDPIRDRETQY
TRBD2	TRBV12-3/TRBV12-4	TRBJ2-1	ASSFGTSGSGSYNEQF
-	TRBV6-1	TRBJ1-2	ASTGFLYGYT